The clone carrying this T cell receptor beta chain was found a few times. The antigen is unknown. The data originate from a study of post-analysis software for immune sequencing data. Every TCR beta cDNA library bore unique molecular identifiers. TCRdb reprocessed the PCR reads via MiXCR and lists one record per CDR3 protein. The profile shows hundreds of thousands of distinct CDR3 sequences, roughly 45% of them singletons. With 4 bases removed from V and 1 base from J, the gap between germline ends came to 14 bases. The germline CDR1 and CDR2 sequences are SGHRS and YFSETQ. This CDR3 has 15 amino acids. General study points: In multiple sclerosis, normalized Chao1 diversity was significantly below that of controls. Five TRBV segments were more frequent in patients than controls; TRBV5-6, TRBV5-1 and TRBV20-1 belonged to this group.

Sequenced material: blood. The sequence came from a girl between 5 and 17 years old with multiple sclerosis. The J gene is TRBJ2-5, the V gene TRBV5-1; perhaps D is TRBD1 or TRBD2 (5 bases each). The CDR3 DNA follows: TGCGCCAGCAGCGCAGCCGGGACCCTCCAAGAGACCCAGTACTTC. It encodes CASSAAGTLQETQYF.